This record covers a single TCR beta chain. Its binding antigen is unknown. No base qualities exist here, and no much larger clone lies one base off it. This sample is drawn from a study of beta chain features in type 1 diabetes (dated by TCRdb to 2016 to 2019). Background on the whole study: Mean age, gender distribution, total cell number and subset yield were not different between patients and healthy donors. A total of around 110,000,000 sorted cells were examined across all samples, and a strong correlation was observed between cell number per subset and RNA yield. In the study, recently diagnosed type 1 diabetes patients and matched healthy donors were compared on the TCRB repertoires of their sorted circulating CD4+ T cell subsets. Regulatory and stem cell-like memory subsets were obtained from only 8 patients and about 8 healthy donors, while naive and central memory subsets were obtained from all 30 or so donors. Points the paper makes about the study in general: Because cDNA rather than genomic DNA was sequenced, highly expressing activated cells could have been over-represented, although no difference in activation and CD3 levels was found between groups. PCR might favor shorter templates, but patient and control samples were amplified and corrected together, so any skew would affect both groups equally. A moderate but significant shortening of TCRB CDR3 length was observed in type 1 diabetes patients in all four CD4+ subsets. Only small numbers of individuals were included in the HLA sub-analyses, which left unresolved whether HLA type had any influence on TCRB rearrangement. At VDJ recombination sites, type 1 diabetes patients had fewer insertions and more deleted nucleotides, which implies abnormalities in thymic rearrangement. Naive, central memory and regulatory TCRB repertoires appeared to be more alike among patients than among healthy donors.

The entire isolated RNA was reverse transcribed using the High Capacity cDNA Reverse Transcription Kit, and thus expressed TCRB transcripts were sequenced. Deep immunoSEQ sequencing was performed on naive, central memory and regulatory T cell samples, with an average of about 3.6 million total reads per sample. Sorted cells were lysed in RLT buffer and RNA was extracted with DNase-treated RNeasy Micro or Mini kits, depending on cell number. Each cell subset was processed separately to prevent cross-contamination, with patient and healthy donor samples processed together. Using the immunoSEQ multiplex PCR, TCRB sequences were amplified from cDNA into 87-bp fragments spanning the CDR3 region. The amplicons were sequenced using the Illumina HiSeq platform. As for how the authors treated the data: Synthetic template baselines were used to correct PCR bias computationally, reads within Hamming distance 2 were collapsed, and singletons that could not be merged were discarded. Reads were aligned to IMGT to assign V, D and J genes, CDR3 length, and insertions or deletions at six rearrangement sites. Clonotype counts were normalized to sorted cell number within each subset before computing true diversity and Gini coefficients with the tcR R package. The overlap coefficient, calculated on TCRB nucleotide sequences, was used to quantify repertoire sharing. Sourced from immuneACCESS, this table was stored by TCRdb with only in-frame sequences that have V and J called. A share of the clones is absent; for the studies checked, an unresolved V gene accounts for under half, and the remainder has no known explanation. V and J calls and clone size come straight from that table; D and trimming were deduced from the DNA. For this sample there are 300,000 to 350,000 clones; over 7% appear just once. The ten largest clones add up to less than 1.2% of the sample.

From each donor, a single peripheral blood sample of around 120 mL on average was drawn into heparinised tubes. Naive, central memory, regulatory and stem cell-like memory CD4+ T cells were sorted on a BD FACSAria II using a panel including CD45RO, CCR7, CD25, CD127, CD95 and CD27. All sorted populations exceeded 95% purity. PBMCs were isolated immediately by Lymphoprep density gradient centrifugation and stained directly without culture. So that batch effects would be minimized, each experiment stained and sorted samples in pairs, pairing one healthy donor with one patient. Material: central memory CD4+ T cells from blood. The sequence was obtained from a man aged 25-45 years with type 1 diabetes.

The nucleotide sequence reads as follows: TGTGCCAGCAGCTTGCACAGCCAAGGCACCGGGGAGCTGTTTTTT. It translates as CASSLHSQGTGELFF. The rearrangement combines TRBV5-6 with TRBJ2-2, with the D gene call left open. Its CDR3 holds 15 amino acids, cysteine through phenylalanine. The only DNA kept is the CDR3, 45 bases in frame from the first base. Cut back by 1 base and 4 bases, the V and J ends lie 11 bases apart. The germline V gene yields SGHDT for CDR1 and YYEEEE for CDR2. The full variable domain, with segments outside the CDR3 supplied by the reference TRBV5-6 and TRBJ2-2 proteins, appears as DAGVTQSPTHLIKTRGQQVTLRCSPKSGHDTVSWYQQALGQGPQFIFQYYEEEERQRGNFPDRFSGHQFPNYSSELNVNALLLGDSALYLCASSLHSQGTGELFFGEGSRLTVL.